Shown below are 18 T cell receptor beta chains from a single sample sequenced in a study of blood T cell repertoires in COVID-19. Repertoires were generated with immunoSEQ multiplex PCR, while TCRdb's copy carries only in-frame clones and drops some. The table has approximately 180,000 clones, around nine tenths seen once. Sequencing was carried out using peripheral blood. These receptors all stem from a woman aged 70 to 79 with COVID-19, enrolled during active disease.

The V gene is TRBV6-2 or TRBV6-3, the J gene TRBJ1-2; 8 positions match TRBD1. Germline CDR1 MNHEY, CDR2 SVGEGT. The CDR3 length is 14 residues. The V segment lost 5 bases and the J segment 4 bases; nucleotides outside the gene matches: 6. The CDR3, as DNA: TGTGCCAGCAGTGGAGCAGGGGGCGTCTATGGCTACACCTTC. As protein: CASSGAGGVYGYTF.

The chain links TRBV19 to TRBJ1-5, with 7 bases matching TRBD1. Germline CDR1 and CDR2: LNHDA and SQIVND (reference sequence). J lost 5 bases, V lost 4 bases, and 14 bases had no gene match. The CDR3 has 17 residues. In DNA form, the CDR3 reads TGTGCCAGTAGTACCCAAATCCGACAGGGTGGGTATCAGCCCCAGCATTTT. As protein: CASSTQIRQGGYQPQHF. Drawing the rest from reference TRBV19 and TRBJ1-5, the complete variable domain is DGGITQSPKYLFRKEGQNVTLSCEQNLNHDAMYWYRQDPGQGLRLIYYSQIVNDFQKGDIAEGYSVSREKKESFPLTVTSAQKNPTAFYLCASSTQIRQGGYQPQHFGDGTRLSIL.

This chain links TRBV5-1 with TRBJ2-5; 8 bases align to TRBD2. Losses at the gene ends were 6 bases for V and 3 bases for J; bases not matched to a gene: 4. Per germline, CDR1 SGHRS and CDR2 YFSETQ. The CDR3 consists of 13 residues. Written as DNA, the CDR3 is TGCGCCAGCAACTCACTAGCGGAAGAGACCCAGTACTTC. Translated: CASNSLAEETQYF. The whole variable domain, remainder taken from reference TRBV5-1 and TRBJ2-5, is KAGVTQTPRYLIKTRGQQVTLSCSPISGHRSVSWYQQTPGQGLQFLFEYFSETQRNKGNFPGRFSGRQFSNSRSEMNVSTLELGDSALYLCASNSLAEETQYFGPGTRLLVL.

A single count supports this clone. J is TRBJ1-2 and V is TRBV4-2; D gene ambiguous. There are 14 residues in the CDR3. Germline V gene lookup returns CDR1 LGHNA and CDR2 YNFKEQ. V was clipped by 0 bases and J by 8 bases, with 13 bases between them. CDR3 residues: CASSQEGGREGYTF. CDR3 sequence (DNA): TGTGCCAGCAGCCAAGAAGGTGGCCGGGAGGGCTACACCTTC.

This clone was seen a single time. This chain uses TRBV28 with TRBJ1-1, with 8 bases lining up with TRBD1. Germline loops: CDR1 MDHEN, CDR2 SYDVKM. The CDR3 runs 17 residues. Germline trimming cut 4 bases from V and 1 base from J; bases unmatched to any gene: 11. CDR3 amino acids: CASSSIPGQVQNTEAFF. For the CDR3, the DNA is TGTGCCAGCAGTTCTATCCCGGGACAGGTACAGAACACTGAAGCTTTCTTT.

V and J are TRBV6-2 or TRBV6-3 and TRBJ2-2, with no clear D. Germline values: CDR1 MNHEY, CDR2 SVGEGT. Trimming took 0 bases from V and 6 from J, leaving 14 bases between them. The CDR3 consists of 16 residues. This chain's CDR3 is CASSYSSNFVAGELFF. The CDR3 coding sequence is TGTGCCAGCAGTTACTCGTCGAACTTCGTAGCCGGGGAGCTGTTTTTT.

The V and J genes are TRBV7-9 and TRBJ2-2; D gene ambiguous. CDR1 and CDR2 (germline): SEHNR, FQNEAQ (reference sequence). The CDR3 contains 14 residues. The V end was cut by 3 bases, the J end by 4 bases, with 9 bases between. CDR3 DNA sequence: TGTGCCAGCAGCTTTTCGAGCGCCACCGGGGAGCTGTTTTTT. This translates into CASSFSSATGELFF. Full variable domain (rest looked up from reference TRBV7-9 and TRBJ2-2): DTGVSQNPRHKITKRGQNVTFRCDPISEHNRLYWYRQTLGQGPEFLTYFQNEAQLEKSRLLSDRFSAERPKGSFSTLEIQRTEQGDSAMYLCASSFSSATGELFFGEGSRLTVL.

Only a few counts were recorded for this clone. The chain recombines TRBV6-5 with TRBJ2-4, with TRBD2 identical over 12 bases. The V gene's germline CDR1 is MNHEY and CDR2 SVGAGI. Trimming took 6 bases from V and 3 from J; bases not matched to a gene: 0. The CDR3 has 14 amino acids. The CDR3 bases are TGTGCCAGCAGACTAGCGGGAGGCAAAAACATTCAGTACTTC. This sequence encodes CASRLAGGKNIQYF.

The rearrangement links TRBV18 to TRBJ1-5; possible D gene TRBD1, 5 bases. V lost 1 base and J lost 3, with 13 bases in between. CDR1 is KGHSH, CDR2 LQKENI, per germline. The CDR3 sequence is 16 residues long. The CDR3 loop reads CASSPQKTANNQPQHF. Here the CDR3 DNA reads TGTGCCAGCTCACCACAGAAGACAGCCAACAATCAGCCCCAGCATTTT. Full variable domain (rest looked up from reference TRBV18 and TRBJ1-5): NAGVMQNPRHLVRRRGQEARLRCSPMKGHSHVYWYRQLPEEGLKFMVYLQKENIIDESGMPKERFSAEFPKEGPSILRIQQVVRGDSAAYFCASSPQKTANNQPQHFGDGTRLSIL.

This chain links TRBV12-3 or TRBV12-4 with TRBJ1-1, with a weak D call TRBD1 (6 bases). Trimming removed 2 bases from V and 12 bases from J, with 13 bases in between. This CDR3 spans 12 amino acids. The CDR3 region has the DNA TGTGCCAGCAGTTTAAACAGGGCTTTGTCTTTCTTT. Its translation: CASSLNRALSFF.

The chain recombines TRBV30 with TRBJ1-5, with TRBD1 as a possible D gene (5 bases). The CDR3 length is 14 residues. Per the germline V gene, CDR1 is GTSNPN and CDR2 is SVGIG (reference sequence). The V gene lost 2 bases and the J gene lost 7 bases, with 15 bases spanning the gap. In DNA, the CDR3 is TGTGCCTGGAGTCCATCAGGGTTGGAGCAGCCCCAGCATTTT. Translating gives CAWSPSGLEQPQHF.

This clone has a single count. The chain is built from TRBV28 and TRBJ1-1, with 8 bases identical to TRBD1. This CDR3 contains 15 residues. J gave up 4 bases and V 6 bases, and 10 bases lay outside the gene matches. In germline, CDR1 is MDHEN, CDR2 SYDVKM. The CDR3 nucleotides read TGTGCCAGCAGCTTACAGGGGGTAAGAGTCACTGAAGCTTTCTTT. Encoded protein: CASSLQGVRVTEAFF.

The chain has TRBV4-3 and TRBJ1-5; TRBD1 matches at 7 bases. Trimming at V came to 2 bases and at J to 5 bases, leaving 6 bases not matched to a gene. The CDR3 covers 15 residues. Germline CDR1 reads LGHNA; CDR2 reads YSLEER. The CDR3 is CASSQTGAVDQPQHF. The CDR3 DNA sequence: TGCGCCAGCAGCCAAACAGGGGCGGTCGATCAGCCCCAGCATTTT.

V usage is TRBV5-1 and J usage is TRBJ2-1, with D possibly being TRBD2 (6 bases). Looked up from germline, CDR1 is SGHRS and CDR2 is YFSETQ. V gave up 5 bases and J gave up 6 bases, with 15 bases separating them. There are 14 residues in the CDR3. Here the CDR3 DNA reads TGCGCCAGCAGGCGGGAAATGGTTCGCAATGAGCAGTTCTTC. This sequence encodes CASRREMVRNEQFF.

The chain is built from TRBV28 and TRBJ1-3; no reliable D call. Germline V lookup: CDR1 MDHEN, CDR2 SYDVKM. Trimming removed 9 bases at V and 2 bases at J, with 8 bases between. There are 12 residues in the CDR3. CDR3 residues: CASWRPGNTIYF. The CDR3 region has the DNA TGTGCCAGTTGGAGGCCTGGAAACACCATATATTTT.

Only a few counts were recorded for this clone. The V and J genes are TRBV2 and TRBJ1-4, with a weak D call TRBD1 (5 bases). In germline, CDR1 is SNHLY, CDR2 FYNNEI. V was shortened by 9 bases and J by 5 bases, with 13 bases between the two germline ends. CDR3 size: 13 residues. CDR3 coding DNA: TGTGCCAGAATGGGGCCGGCAAATGAAAAACTGTTTTTT. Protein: CARMGPANEKLFF. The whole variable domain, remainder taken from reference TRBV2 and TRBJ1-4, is EPEVTQTPSHQVTQMGQEVILRCVPISNHLYFYWYRQILGQKVEFLVSFYNNEISEKSEIFDDQFSVERPDGSNFTLKIRSTKLEDSAMYFCARMGPANEKLFFGSGTQLSVL.

CDR3 nucleotides: TGTGCCAGCAGCCCGCGGGACGGTTATACGCAGTATTTT. Translating gives CASSPRDGYTQYF. The rearrangement uses TRBV7-3 and TRBJ2-3, with D possibly matching TRBD2 (6 bases). CDR3 length: 13 amino acids. Trimming pared 5 bases from V and 7 bases from J, leaving 13 bases between. The germline gives CDR1 SGHTA, CDR2 FQGTGA.

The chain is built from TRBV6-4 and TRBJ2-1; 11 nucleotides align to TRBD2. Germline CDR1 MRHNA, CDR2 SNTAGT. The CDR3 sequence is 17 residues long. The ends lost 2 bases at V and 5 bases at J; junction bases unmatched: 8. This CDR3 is CASSDPEGTSGHNEQFF. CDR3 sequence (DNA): TGTGCCAGCAGTGACCCCGAGGGGACTAGCGGACACAATGAGCAGTTCTTC.